Following are 27 T cell receptor beta chains from one sample sequenced in a study of CD8 T cells in Susac syndrome. RNA amounts of 0.5 to 1 ug underwent reverse transcription with random hexamers. TCRdb reanalysed the immunoSEQ multiplex PCR reads using MiXCR and keeps one entry per CDR3 protein. The data hold some 450,000 distinct CDR3 sequences, with more than 70% observed a single time. Sequencing used CD8+ T cells from PBMCs. The receptors shown here come from a human donor with multiple sclerosis.

The chain employs TRBV5-1 and TRBJ1-1, with D possibly TRBD1 on 6 matching bases. Trimming stripped 0 bases from V and 2 bases from J, with 11 bases between. CDR3 size: 15 residues. Germline V gene data show CDR1 as SGHRS and CDR2 as YFSETQ. The chain's CDR3 is CASSLDRGINTEAFF. The CDR3 DNA reads as TGCGCCAGCAGCTTGGATAGGGGGATAAACACTGAAGCTTTCTTT.

The chain couples TRBV4-1 to TRBJ2-3, with TRBD2 identical over 8 bases. Germline CDR1 MGHRA, CDR2 YSYEKL. CDR3 length equals 15 residues. The V and J ends lost 1 base and 3 bases, in that order; junction bases with no gene match: 3. CDR3 protein: CASSQGGGRTDTQYF. Here the CDR3 DNA reads TGCGCCAGCAGCCAAGGAGGCGGGAGGACAGATACGCAGTATTTT.

The genes are TRBV11-2 and TRBJ2-6; 10 nucleotides agree with TRBD1. Germline V gene lookup returns CDR1 SGHAT and CDR2 FQNNGV. V trimming: 3 bases; J trimming: 0 bases; junction bases outside the gene matches: 17. This CDR3 is built from 22 residues. The CDR3 DNA sequence: TGTGCCAGCAGCTTGGGACCGGGACAGGGGTTTCCTACTTCCTCTGGGGCCAACGTCCTGACTTTC. This sequence encodes CASSLGPGQGFPTSSGANVLTF.

The chain recombines TRBV4-1 with TRBJ2-3; 9 nucleotides match TRBD2. This CDR3 region has 16 residues. Looked up from germline, CDR1 is MGHRA and CDR2 is YSYEKL. V lost 0 bases, J lost 2 bases, and 3 bases stayed unmatched. The CDR3, as DNA: TGCGCCAGCAGCCAAGAGCTAGCGGGGCACACAGATACGCAGTATTTT. It yields the protein CASSQELAGHTDTQYF.

This rearrangement joins TRBV5-1 to TRBJ1-3; a possible D gene is TRBD1 (6 bases). Germline V gene sequence: CDR1 SGHRS, CDR2 YFSETQ. The CDR3 is 14 amino acids. Trimming stripped 2 bases from V and 3 bases from J, with 9 bases between. The CDR3 DNA follows: TGCGCCAGCAGCTTCTGGGGGCTTGGAAACACCATATATTTT. Translated, it gives CASSFWGLGNTIYF.

V gene TRBV7-2 combines with J gene TRBJ2-3; 7 bases map to TRBD2. The CDR3 contains 13 residues. Trimming took 7 bases from V and 6 from J; bases not matched to a gene: 7. Germline loops: CDR1 SGHTA, CDR2 FQGNSA. The CDR3 is CASTLGGSDTQYF. The CDR3 nucleotides are TGTGCCAGCACCTTGGGGGGGTCGGATACGCAGTATTTT.

The V gene is TRBV11-1, the J gene TRBJ1-1; D gene uncertain. The CDR3 covers 15 residues. Germline-derived CDR1 and CDR2 are SGHAT and FQDESV (reference sequence). The ends were cut back, 4 bases at V and 1 base at J, with 13 bases in the middle. CDR3 region: CASSSSIRENTEAFF. The CDR3 nucleotides read TGTGCCAGCAGCTCCAGTATTAGGGAGAACACTGAAGCTTTCTTT. The variable domain in full, completed from reference TRBV11-1 and TRBJ1-1, reads EAEVAQSPRYKITEKSQAVAFWCDPISGHATLYWYRQILGQGPELLVQFQDESVVDDSQLPKDRFSAERLKGVDSTLKIQPAELGDSAMYLCASSSSIRENTEAFFGQGTRLTVV.

The chain carries TRBV2 and TRBJ1-2, with 7 bases lining up with TRBD1. V was clipped by 1 base and J by 4 bases; unmatched bases: 6. Germline V gene lookup returns CDR1 SNHLY and CDR2 FYNNEI. The CDR3 length is 15 residues. The CDR3 DNA follows: TGTGCCAGCAGTGAAGTGGCAGGGGGGGGCTATGGCTACACCTTC. Translated, it gives CASSEVAGGGYGYTF.

The genes are TRBV29-1 and TRBJ2-5; TRBD2 matches at 9 bases. The CDR3 contains 15 residues. The germline gives CDR1 SQVTM, CDR2 ANQGSEA. V shed 3 bases, J shed 0 bases, and the junction held 5 bases outside the gene matches. In DNA form, the CDR3 reads TGCAGCGTTGATATGAGCGGGAGGTACCAAGAGACCCAGTACTTC. Protein: CSVDMSGRYQETQYF.

The chain employs TRBV14 and TRBJ1-2; D gene ambiguous. V was trimmed by 0 bases and J by 5 bases, leaving 10 bases between them. Germline V gives CDR1 SGHDN, CDR2 FVKESK. The CDR3 runs 14 residues. The CDR3 region is CASSQDGYGYGYTF. CDR3 sequence (DNA): TGTGCCAGCAGCCAAGATGGATATGGATATGGCTACACCTTC.

V is TRBV27 and J is TRBJ2-7, with TRBD1 identical over 7 bases. Per the germline V gene, CDR1 is MNHEY and CDR2 is SMNVEV (reference sequence). The CDR3 has 15 amino acids. Trimming removed 0 bases from V and 3 bases from J; junction bases left unmatched: 5. CDR3 bases: TGTGCCAGCAGTTTATCTCCAGGGGGAGACTACGAGCAGTACTTC. It is translated as CASSLSPGGDYEQYF.

The chain links TRBV5-4 to TRBJ1-1; D possibly corresponds to TRBD1 (6 bases). The CDR3 runs to 15 residues. Germline V lookup: CDR1 SGHNT, CDR2 YYREEE (reference sequence). V lost 3 bases and J 3 bases, leaving 15 bases between the germline ends. Here the CDR3 reads CASSSGTGMDTEAFF. The DNA for the CDR3 is TGTGCCAGCAGCTCGGGAACAGGGATGGACACTGAAGCTTTCTTT.

This clonotype was detected a few times. The rearrangement links TRBV2 to TRBJ2-7; D tentatively fits TRBD1 or TRBD2 (5 bases each). The CDR3 contains 12 residues. V shed 6 bases and J shed 0 bases, with 6 bases lying between them. The germline V gene encodes CDR1 SNHLY and CDR2 FYNNEI. CDR3 region: CASRGDSYEQYF. Written as DNA, the CDR3 is TGTGCCAGCAGGGGGGACTCCTACGAGCAGTACTTC.

The chain is built from TRBV6-1 and TRBJ2-7; the D gene could be TRBD1 or TRBD2 (7 bases each). The CDR3 extends over 15 amino acids. V dropped 8 bases and J dropped 3 bases, with 20 bases sitting between them. CDR1 MNHNS and CDR2 SASEGT come from the germline V gene. The CDR3, as DNA: TGTGCCAGCGGGGAGCGGGACAGAACCCTCTACGAGCAGTACTTC. Amino acid sequence: CASGERDRTLYEQYF.

The chain couples TRBV9 to TRBJ2-7, with 8 bases fitting TRBD2. CDR1 and CDR2 (germline): SGDLS, YYNGEE. This CDR3 has 15 residues. Unmatched junction bases numbered 10, after V lost 3 bases and J lost 5 bases. The CDR3 sequence is CASSGAGLEVHEQYF. DNA of the CDR3: TGTGCCAGCAGCGGAGCGGGACTAGAAGTCCACGAGCAGTACTTC.

The J gene is TRBJ1-1, the V gene TRBV5-1; D is unresolved. There are 15 residues in the CDR3. The germline V gene has CDR1 SGHRS and CDR2 YFSETQ. Trimming took 3 bases from V and 2 from J, leaving 14 bases between them. The CDR3 DNA is TGCGCCAGCAGCTCTATTGGAGCGTTCAACACTGAAGCTTTCTTT. This translates into CASSSIGAFNTEAFF.

V is TRBV7-9 and J is TRBJ2-1, with D tentatively TRBD2 (5 bases). The CDR3 covers 14 residues. Germline V gene lookup returns CDR1 SEHNR and CDR2 FQNEAQ (reference sequence). Deletions cut 4 bases from V and 5 bases from J, with 12 bases between. This CDR3 is CASSWGELNNEQFF. The CDR3 DNA reads TGTGCCAGCAGCTGGGGAGAATTAAACAATGAGCAGTTCTTC.

This clonotype occurred a few times. The chain couples TRBV6-5 to TRBJ2-1, with 12 bases matching TRBD2. The length of the CDR3 is 18 residues. CDR1 MNHEY and CDR2 SVGAGI come from the germline V gene. The junction had 9 bases not matched to a gene; V was cut back by 0 bases and J by 6 bases. In DNA, the CDR3 is TGTGCCAGCAGTTACTCGCCCCGACTAGCGGGGGTCTCCAATGAGCAGTTCTTC. Amino acids: CASSYSPRLAGVSNEQFF.

This CDR3 reads CASSQSTGASGQPQHF. The CDR3, as DNA: TGCGCCAGCAGCCAATCGACAGGGGCGTCGGGTCAGCCCCAGCATTTT. The V gene is TRBV4-1, the J gene TRBJ1-5, with 8 bases lining up with TRBD1. The CDR3 contains 16 residues. The germline gives CDR1 MGHRA, CDR2 YSYEKL. V shed 2 bases and J 6 bases; nucleotides not matched to a gene: 9.

The genes are TRBV28 and TRBJ2-7; tentatively, D is TRBD2 (5 bases). CDR1 and CDR2 from the germline V gene are MDHEN and SYDVKM. The V gene lost 3 bases and the J gene lost 2 bases, with 14 bases spanning the gap. This CDR3 region has 15 residues. The CDR3 sequence is CASSFTDSNPYEQYF. The CDR3 bases are TGTGCCAGCAGTTTTACGGACTCAAATCCCTACGAGCAGTACTTC.

V usage is TRBV12-3 or TRBV12-4 and J usage is TRBJ1-1; D gene unclear. Trimming took 3 bases from V and 11 from J, leaving 4 bases between them. There are 9 residues in the CDR3. The CDR3 loop reads CASSFAAFF. In DNA form, the CDR3 reads TGTGCCAGCAGTTTTGCGGCTTTCTTT.

The chain uses TRBV28 and TRBJ2-7; TRBD2 matches at 7 bases. The J segment lost 7 bases and the V segment lost 8 bases, leaving 11 bases of the junction unmatched. Germline loops: CDR1 MDHEN, CDR2 SYDVKM. The CDR3 is made up of 13 amino acids. CDR3 nucleotide sequence: TGTGCCAGCGGCGGGGGAGTGGTTGGGGAGCAGTACTTC. Translating gives CASGGGVVGEQYF.

This clonotype was seen a handful of times. V and J are TRBV27 and TRBJ1-1, with D possibly being TRBD1 (5 bases). The germline V and J ends were trimmed by 3 bases and 7 bases, with 9 bases remaining between them. Germline lookup yields CDR1 MNHEY and CDR2 SMNVEV (reference sequence). The CDR3 totals 12 residues. CDR3 DNA: TGTGCCAGCAGTTTTGGGGACGGTGAAGCTTTCTTT. This gives the protein CASSFGDGEAFF.

The rearrangement links TRBV6-1 to TRBJ2-7; the match to TRBD2 covers 9 bases. The CDR3 is 17 residues long. The germline gives CDR1 MNHNS, CDR2 SASEGT. V lost 6 bases and J lost 4; bases outside the gene matches: 16. The DNA of the CDR3 is TGTGCCAGCAGCGTAGCCTCGGGGCGGGAGGGCCTGTACGAGCAGTACTTC. Translating it yields CASSVASGREGLYEQYF.

The rearrangement joins TRBV4-1 to TRBJ2-5, with TRBD2 identical over 7 bases. This CDR3 comprises 15 residues. V was pared by 2 bases and J by 2 bases, with 5 bases of the junction left unmatched. Germline V lookup: CDR1 MGHRA, CDR2 YSYEKL. The CDR3 reads CASSQLGTIQETQYF. The CDR3 nucleotides are TGCGCCAGCAGCCAACTCGGGACTATTCAAGAGACCCAGTACTTC.

The CDR3 region is CASSQGGWETQYF. Here the CDR3 DNA reads TGCGCCAGCAGCCAAGGGGGGTGGGAGACCCAGTACTTC. The genes are TRBV4-1 and TRBJ2-5; D possibly uses TRBD1 or TRBD2 (5 bases each). Per germline, CDR1 MGHRA and CDR2 YSYEKL. Trimming pared 1 base from V and 5 bases from J, leaving 8 bases between. The length of the CDR3 is 13 residues.

The gene calls are TRBV24-1 and TRBJ2-5; D is ambiguous. V gave up 1 base and J gave up 7 bases, with 6 bases separating them. The germline V gene has CDR1 KGHDR and CDR2 SFDVKD. This CDR3 is built from 12 residues. The CDR3 spells CATSDFRWTQYF. CDR3 sequence (DNA): TGTGCCACCAGTGATTTTAGGTGGACCCAGTACTTC.